The text below deals with one TCR beta chain. Its antigen is currently unknown. The sample originates from a study of vaccination and CD4 T cells after COVID-19. Across the whole study: Comprising six males and four females, the convalescent participants counted two Hispanic individuals among them.

Study results and caveats: Convalescent patients had 304 of 307 vaccine-specific clones showing spike mono-reactivity. Convalescent patients had a median around 90% of post-vaccine SARS-CoV-2-reactive clones that were detected only after vaccination, not before it.

Cultured CD4+ T-cell DNA underwent Oncomine TCR Beta short-read sequencing. CD4+ T cells were cultured, and genomic DNA was extracted from them. Each CDR3 protein gets one entry after TCRdb re-called the PCR reads with MiXCR. In the table there are 15,000 to 20,000 distinct CDR3 sequences, roughly 29% of which are singletons. This CDR3 region has 15 residues. J was trimmed by 4 bases and V by 7 bases; bases with no gene match: 7. Treatment of the sample: 10-day PBMC culture with coronavirus spike peptide pools or control peptides (ViraFEST assay). The rearrangement joins TRBV12-3 or TRBV12-4 to TRBJ2-1; 10 positions match TRBD2. The origin of this receptor is a human donor with COVID-19. Sequencing was carried out using cultured CD4+ T cells from blood. CDR3 coding DNA: TGTGCCAGCACTGGTAGCGGGGGGCTATACAATGAGCAGTTCTTC. Translating gives CASTGSGGLYNEQFF.